Each of the 29 T cell receptor beta chains below was sequenced from the same sample in a study of T-cell reconstitution after alpha-beta-depleted transplantation in children. The TCRbeta library incorporated unique molecular identifiers. In TCRdb, the PCR reads were re-called with MiXCR into one record per CDR3 protein. This sample has 670,000 or so distinct CDR3 sequences, with less than 15% found just once. Here the sequenced sample was PBMCs, taken before TCRalphabeta/CD19-depleted stem cell transplant. The receptors were sampled from a girl aged 2 to 9 with congenital amegakaryocytic thrombocytopenia, due to receive a stem cell transplant.

The chain couples TRBV25-1 to TRBJ2-7; 11 bases match TRBD2. J gave up 6 bases and V 3 bases, and 7 bases lay outside the gene matches. The CDR3 sequence is 15 residues long. Germline V lookup: CDR1 MGHDK, CDR2 SYGVNS. The CDR3 region is CASSEISGRVPEQYF. In DNA, the CDR3 is TGTGCCAGCAGTGAGATTAGCGGGAGGGTCCCCGAGCAGTACTTC.

The CDR3 nucleotides are TGTGCCAGCCGGAAGGGTATCACTGGGGCCAACGTCCTGACTTTC. Translation gives CASRKGITGANVLTF. The chain links TRBV11-2 to TRBJ2-6, with D hard to call. This CDR3 spans 15 amino acids. Per the germline V gene, CDR1 is SGHAT and CDR2 is FQNNGV. Trimming shortened V by 8 bases and J by 2 bases, and 13 bases separated the two germline ends.

The chain carries TRBV20-1 and TRBJ2-7; D possibly uses TRBD1 or TRBD2 (5 bases each). The CDR3 totals 14 residues. Germline CDR1 DFQATT, CDR2 SNEGSKA (reference sequence). V was shortened by 7 bases and J by 2 bases, with 18 bases between the two germline ends. CDR3 sequence: CSGPLDGAPYEQYF. CDR3 bases: TGCAGTGGCCCTTTGGACGGGGCCCCCTACGAGCAGTACTTC.

The rearrangement links TRBV5-1 to TRBJ2-6; D gene ambiguous. Germline V gene lookup returns CDR1 SGHRS and CDR2 YFSETQ. There are 15 residues in the CDR3. V shed 2 bases and J shed 0 bases, with 6 bases lying between them. This CDR3 is CASSFPSSGANVLTF. CDR3 nucleotide sequence: TGCGCCAGCAGCTTTCCGAGCTCTGGGGCCAACGTCCTGACTTTC. Supplemented by reference TRBV5-1 and TRBJ2-6, the full variable domain reads KAGVTQTPRYLIKTRGQQVTLSCSPISGHRSVSWYQQTPGQGLQFLFEYFSETQRNKGNFPGRFSGRQFSNSRSEMNVSTLELGDSALYLCASSFPSSGANVLTFGAGSRLTVL.

In this sample, this clonotype turned up a few times. J is TRBJ2-1 and V is TRBV5-1, with D unclear. The V and J ends lost 0 bases and 4 bases respectively, with 8 bases between them. The CDR3 totals 14 residues. CDR1 is SGHRS and CDR2 is YFSETQ in the germline V gene. The CDR3 region is CASSLASQYNEQFF. CDR3 sequence (DNA): TGCGCCAGCAGCTTGGCAAGTCAATACAATGAGCAGTTCTTC.

This clonotype was seen a few times. The V gene is TRBV20-1, the J gene TRBJ2-1; D remains ambiguous. V was cut by 3 bases and J by 3 bases, with 12 bases left in between. The CDR3 is 14 residues long. Germline CDR1 and CDR2: DFQATT and SNEGSKA (reference sequence). The CDR3, as DNA: TGCAGTGCTAGTCTCAGCGACTTCTACAATGAGCAGTTCTTC. Protein: CSASLSDFYNEQFF.

This clonotype was counted only a few times. V usage is TRBV3-1 and J usage is TRBJ1-4; D remains unclear. Deletions cut 1 base from V and 7 bases from J, with 7 bases between. This CDR3 region has 13 residues. Germline V lookup: CDR1 LGHDT, CDR2 YNNKEL (reference sequence). The CDR3 nucleotides are TGTGCCAGCAGCCAAGGGGAAGGTGAAAAACTGTTTTTT. This encodes CASSQGEGEKLFF.

This clonotype was picked up a small number of times. The chain combines TRBV12-3 or TRBV12-4 with TRBJ1-3; D is unclear. V lost 11 bases and J 3 bases, leaving 26 bases between the germline ends. This CDR3 region has 17 residues. The CDR3 region is CAFSIQAPGRNGNTIYF. DNA for the CDR3: TGTGCCTTCTCCATTCAGGCTCCCGGCAGGAATGGAAACACCATATATTTT.

This clonotype was counted a few times. The chain carries TRBV7-2 and TRBJ2-4; 7 nucleotides match TRBD2. Germline V CDR1 and CDR2: SGHTA, FQGNSA. The CDR3 has 15 residues. The junction had 7 bases not matched to a gene; V was cut back by 2 bases and J by 6 bases. The DNA for the CDR3 is TGTGCCAGCAGCTTATGGCCAGCGGGACTAAACATTCAGTACTTC. It encodes CASSLWPAGLNIQYF.

A word on this clonotype: This likely comes from a read error, as the CDR3 has no conserved phenylalanine or tryptophan at its end. V gene TRBV25-1 combines with J gene TRBJ1-6; weak D call: TRBD1 (6 bases). There are 14 residues in the CDR3. Per germline, CDR1 MGHDK and CDR2 SYGVNS. The V end lost 6 bases, the J end lost 8 bases, and 14 bases lay between the germline ends. CDR3 bases: TGTGCCAGCAGAAATTACAGGGAGGATTCACCCCTCCACTCT. It is translated as CASRNYREDSPLHS.

This clonotype was counted at least ten times. The genes are TRBV12-3 or TRBV12-4 and TRBJ1-5; no firm D call. The CDR3 loop spans 14 amino acids. The germline V and J ends were trimmed by 3 bases and 4 bases, with 10 bases remaining between them. CDR3 DNA: TGTGCCAGCAGTTTTCTTTACGAGAATCAGCCCCAGCATTTT. Protein: CASSFLYENQPQHF.

The rearrangement uses TRBV7-9 and TRBJ2-1, with D maybe TRBD1 (6 bases). Looked up from germline, CDR1 is SEHNR and CDR2 is FQNEAQ (reference sequence). This CDR3 comprises 16 residues. The V end lost 3 bases, the J end lost 1 base, and 13 bases lay between the germline ends. CDR3 bases: TGTGCCAGCAGCTTTAACGGTGGACAGTCCTACAATGAGCAGTTCTTC. This gives the protein CASSFNGGQSYNEQFF.

The chain recombines TRBV7-9 with TRBJ1-1; no firm D call. Germline V gene sequence: CDR1 SEHNR, CDR2 FQNEAQ (reference sequence). V lost 3 bases and J 5 bases, leaving 10 bases between the germline ends. The CDR3 loop spans 13 amino acids. CDR3 residues: CASSFPAGTEAFF. CDR3 nucleotide sequence: TGTGCCAGCAGCTTCCCTGCGGGGACTGAAGCTTTCTTT.

This clonotype has ten or more counts. At one of its ends the junction is not consistent with the germline gene, which may arise from a read error. V is TRBV20-1 and J is TRBJ2-1; D remains ambiguous. This CDR3 has 11 amino acids. Germline V gene lookup returns CDR1 DFQATT and CDR2 SNEGSKA (reference sequence). The CDR3 region has the DNA TGCAGTGCTAGACAGTCGGAGTCCCAAATCTTC. Translation gives CSARQSESQIF.

The chain carries TRBV10-3 and TRBJ2-7; 11 nucleotides agree with TRBD2. The CDR3 spans 14 residues. Germline CDR1 and CDR2: ENHRY and SYGVKD. Unmatched junction bases numbered 4, after V lost 3 bases and J lost 6 bases. The CDR3 sequence is CAISDTSGGLEQYF. The CDR3, as DNA: TGTGCCATCAGTGATACTAGCGGGGGACTCGAGCAGTACTTC.

Many counts were recorded for this clonotype. This chain uses TRBV5-1 with TRBJ2-1; TRBD1 or TRBD2 may be the D gene (5 bases each). CDR1 SGHRS and CDR2 YFSETQ come from the germline V gene. The CDR3 totals 14 residues. Trimming left V 0 bases short and J 8 bases short, with 12 bases between. The CDR3, as DNA: TGCGCCAGCAGCTTGGGGGATATGGGGGATGAGCAGTTCTTC. Its translation: CASSLGDMGDEQFF.

V usage is TRBV6-1 and J usage is TRBJ1-5; no firm D call. The CDR3 runs to 13 residues. Germline CDR1 and CDR2: MNHNS and SASEGT. Between the trimmed V and J ends, which lost 5 bases and 13 bases, there was a span of 18 bases. The CDR3 reads CASSPTRMSRQHF. The CDR3 region has the DNA TGTGCCAGCAGTCCGACAAGAATGAGCAGGCAGCATTTT.

The chain recombines TRBV6-5 with TRBJ2-7; no firm D call. Looked up from germline, CDR1 is MNHEY and CDR2 is SVGAGI. This CDR3 has 11 residues. The ends were cut back, 7 bases at V and 7 bases at J, with 11 bases in the middle. CDR3 region: CASTTSGEQYF. The CDR3 coding sequence is TGTGCCAGCACAACGTCTGGGGAGCAGTACTTC.

This clonotype came up a few times. This chain joins TRBV11-2 and TRBJ2-7; 10 bases are a match to TRBD2. The germline V gene encodes CDR1 SGHAT and CDR2 FQNNGV. CDR3 size: 18 residues. Trimming at V came to 1 base and at J to 0 bases, leaving 9 bases not matched to a gene. This CDR3 is CASSLVSGRGTISYEQYF. The DNA of the CDR3 is TGTGCCAGCAGCTTAGTGAGCGGGAGGGGGACCATCTCCTACGAGCAGTACTTC.

This rearrangement joins TRBV6-1 to TRBJ1-5, with D possibly being TRBD1 (6 bases). V was clipped by 5 bases and J by 3 bases, with 17 bases between them. This CDR3 is built from 16 residues. Germline V gene sequence: CDR1 MNHNS, CDR2 SASEGT. The DNA of the CDR3 is TGTGCCAGCAGTCGTGTGCCGAGGGGGGCCAATCAGCCCCAGCATTTT. Translation: CASSRVPRGANQPQHF.

With respect to this clonotype: Possible read error: a much larger clone is one base away. The chain uses TRBV12-3 or TRBV12-4 and TRBJ2-5, with D tentatively TRBD1 (5 bases). This CDR3 has 13 amino acids. CDR3 coding DNA: TGTGCCTGCAGATACCAGGGTCTCGAGACCCAGTACTTC. Translation: CACRYQGLETQYF.

This clonotype was detected ten times or more. The rearrangement joins TRBV5-5 to TRBJ2-7; TRBD1 or TRBD2 may be the D gene (5 bases each). V was pared by 2 bases and J by 0 bases, with 21 bases between. Germline V lookup: CDR1 SGHKS, CDR2 YYEKEE (reference sequence). The CDR3 totals 18 residues. The CDR3 is CASSLFTGQTLSSYEQYF. CDR3 sequence (DNA): TGTGCCAGCAGCTTATTCACGGGGCAAACATTGAGCTCCTACGAGCAGTACTTC.

The chain combines TRBV15 with TRBJ2-1; possible D gene TRBD1, 5 bases. This CDR3 has 13 amino acids. In germline, CDR1 is LNHNV, CDR2 YYDKDF (reference sequence). V was cut by 4 bases and J by 7 bases, with 11 bases left in between. This chain's CDR3 is CATSTGFANEQFF. Here the CDR3 DNA reads TGTGCCACCAGCACAGGGTTCGCGAATGAGCAGTTCTTC.

V usage is TRBV11-2 and J usage is TRBJ2-1; D perhaps matches TRBD2 (6 bases). The germline V gene has CDR1 SGHAT and CDR2 FQNNGV. This CDR3 is built from 14 residues. Trimming removed 5 bases at V and 3 bases at J, with 11 bases between. DNA for the CDR3: TGTGCCAGCAGCCGACTAGGGAACTACAATGAGCAGTTCTTC. It codes for CASSRLGNYNEQFF.

At least ten counts were recorded for this clonotype. This chain uses TRBV29-1 with TRBJ2-7; 11 bases fit TRBD2. Germline lookup yields CDR1 SQVTM and CDR2 ANQGSEA. The junction had 9 bases not matched to a gene; V was cut back by 5 bases and J by 3 bases. The CDR3 consists of 15 residues. CDR3 nucleotides: TGCAGCGTTTTACTAGCGGGAGTCTCCCTCTACGAGCAGTACTTC. It translates to CSVLLAGVSLYEQYF.

This clonotype was recorded a few times. This chain links TRBV20-1 with TRBJ2-5; TRBD2 might be the D (5 bases). Germline-derived CDR1 and CDR2 are DFQATT and SNEGSKA (reference sequence). V lost 5 bases and J lost 9, with 22 bases in between. The CDR3 has 14 amino acids. The CDR3 sequence is CSARRTSPAGSQYF. DNA of the CDR3: TGCAGTGCTCGGAGGACCAGTCCTGCCGGGTCCCAGTACTTC.

The V gene is TRBV29-1, the J gene TRBJ2-1, with D tentatively TRBD1 or TRBD2 (5 bases each). Trimming stripped 3 bases from V and 5 bases from J, with 14 bases between. Germline-derived CDR1 and CDR2 are SQVTM and ANQGSEA. The CDR3 covers 14 residues. This chain's CDR3 is CSVDLAGTNNEQFF. The CDR3 DNA reads as TGCAGCGTTGATCTCGCAGGGACCAACAATGAGCAGTTCTTC.

The V call is TRBV12-3 or TRBV12-4, the J call TRBJ2-5; the D is unclear. The CDR3 is made up of 16 amino acids. V was trimmed by 8 bases and J by 4 bases, leaving 23 bases between them. CDR3 in DNA: TGTGCCAGCGGAGCCCTCTCGCTAGTCGGAAGAGAGACCCAGTACTTC. Translating gives CASGALSLVGRETQYF.

This clonotype was recorded many times. The chain combines TRBV5-1 with TRBJ1-3; 7 positions match TRBD1. In germline, CDR1 is SGHRS, CDR2 YFSETQ. This CDR3 region has 16 residues. V dropped 0 bases and J dropped 3; count of bases not matched to a gene: 6. CDR3 DNA sequence: TGCGCCAGCAGCTTGGTGACAGGGTTCCTTGGAAACACCATATATTTT. This translates into CASSLVTGFLGNTIYF.